These 8 T cell receptor beta chains came from one sample sequenced in a study of response to subunit inactivated influenza vaccine. TCRdb fed the RT-PCR reads into MiXCR, producing one record per CDR3 protein. The sample shows some 500,000 distinct CDR3 sequences, over 10% of them seen only once. The sample here was PBMCs from blood, taken about 40 days after vaccination. The source of these receptors is a man between 50 and 59 years old who received an inactivated influenza vaccine.

The rearrangement uses TRBV3-1 and TRBJ2-5; 15 positions match TRBD2. CDR3 length: 19 amino acids. The ends lost 3 bases at V and 5 bases at J; junction bases unmatched: 13. CDR1 is LGHDT and CDR2 is YNNKEL in the germline V gene (reference sequence). CDR3 loop: CASSHTGTSGRLLGETQYF. The DNA for the CDR3 is TGTGCCAGCAGCCACACCGGGACTAGCGGGAGGCTGTTAGGGGAGACCCAGTACTTC.

This sequence joins TRBV28 and TRBJ2-7, with 9 bases matching TRBD1. This CDR3 has 15 residues. V shed 4 bases and J 1 base; nucleotides not matched to a gene: 5. CDR1 MDHEN and CDR2 SYDVKM come from the germline V gene. CDR3 nucleotide sequence: TGTGCCAGCAGTTCCGGACAGGGGCCTTCCTACGAGCAGTACTTC. This translates into CASSSGQGPSYEQYF. The variable domain in full, with the rest retrieved from reference TRBV28 and TRBJ2-7, is DVKVTQSSRYLVKRTGEKVFLECVQDMDHENMFWYRQDPGLGLRLIYFSYDVKMKEKGDIPEGYSVSREKKERFSLILESASTNQTSMYLCASSSGQGPSYEQYFGPGTRLTVT.

Ten or more counts support this clonotype. The rearrangement uses TRBV12-3 or TRBV12-4 and TRBJ2-1; D might be TRBD2 (6 bases). V was shortened by 11 bases and J by 7 bases, with 18 bases between the two germline ends. There are 13 residues in the CDR3. Here the CDR3 DNA reads TGTGCCCTAAGGCTAGCGACTGGGAATGAGCAGTTCTTC. Translating it yields CALRLATGNEQFF.

The chain uses TRBV9 and TRBJ2-4, with D tentatively TRBD1 or TRBD2 (5 bases each). V was pared by 4 bases and J by 7 bases, with 15 bases between. In germline, CDR1 is SGDLS, CDR2 YYNGEE. This CDR3 spans 14 amino acids. This CDR3 is CASSPPGTPNIQYF. For the CDR3, the DNA is TGTGCCAGCAGCCCCCCCGGGACCCCGAACATTCAGTACTTC.

This chain links TRBV11-2 with TRBJ1-2, with 10 bases matching TRBD1. CDR1 and CDR2 from the germline V gene are SGHAT and FQNNGV. V was clipped by 4 bases and J by 4 bases; unmatched bases: 3. There are 14 residues in the CDR3. In nucleotides, the CDR3 is TGTGCCAGCAGCTACCGGGACAGGGGCTATGGCTACACCTTC. It translates to CASSYRDRGYGYTF.

This clonotype was detected ten times or more. The V gene is TRBV5-1, the J gene TRBJ2-2, with TRBD1 identical over 8 bases. V lost 0 bases and J lost 5; bases outside the gene matches: 6. The CDR3 is 16 residues long. Germline CDR1 reads SGHRS; CDR2 reads YFSETQ. The CDR3 nucleotides read TGCGCCAGCAGCTTGGCCGGGACAGGAGTAACCGGGGAGCTGTTTTTT. Amino acids: CASSLAGTGVTGELFF.

The chain is built from TRBV5-1 and TRBJ1-1; perhaps TRBD1 as D (5 bases). V lost 5 bases and J 4 bases, leaving 12 bases between the germline ends. Germline V gene sequence: CDR1 SGHRS, CDR2 YFSETQ. This CDR3 spans 13 amino acids. The CDR3 DNA follows: TGCGCCAGCAGAGAACAGGCGGGCACTGAAGCTTTCTTT. Protein product: CASREQAGTEAFF. Complete variable domain (other parts from reference TRBV5-1 and TRBJ1-1): KAGVTQTPRYLIKTRGQQVTLSCSPISGHRSVSWYQQTPGQGLQFLFEYFSETQRNKGNFPGRFSGRQFSNSRSEMNVSTLELGDSALYLCASREQAGTEAFFGQGTRLTVV.

This clonotype appeared a single time. The gene calls are TRBV7-9 and TRBJ2-7, with D maybe TRBD1 (6 bases). Germline V lookup: CDR1 SEHNR, CDR2 FQNEAQ (reference sequence). The CDR3 runs 14 residues. V was shortened by 7 bases and J by 5 bases, with 18 bases between the two germline ends. The CDR3: CASTVDRIGNEQYF. In DNA form, the CDR3 reads TGTGCCAGCACCGTGGACAGAATCGGGAACGAGCAGTACTTC. Full variable domain (outside the CDR3, taken from reference TRBV7-9 and TRBJ2-7): DTGVSQNPRHKITKRGQNVTFRCDPISEHNRLYWYRQTLGQGPEFLTYFQNEAQLEKSRLLSDRFSAERPKGSFSTLEIQRTEQGDSAMYLCASTVDRIGNEQYFGPGTRLTVT.